This T cell receptor beta chain originates from a study of Graves' ophthalmopathy and Graves' hyperthyroidism. V shed 0 bases and J shed 0 bases, with 11 bases lying between them. Per the germline V gene, CDR1 is DFQATT and CDR2 is SNEGSKA (reference sequence). This CDR3 has 15 residues. This clonotype was recorded many times. What it binds is unknown. RNA transcripts were the source from which TCR beta CDR3 regions were amplified. Second-round multiplex PCR came after a first-round RT-PCR that employed HTBI primers. TCRdb reanalysed the multiplex PCR reads using MiXCR and keeps one entry per CDR3 protein. The table has around 1,200,000 distinct CDR3 sequences, about 36% seen once. Study observations and caveats: A roughly 81% specificity and roughly 90% sensitivity were achieved by a 13-signature model that separated ophthalmopathy from stable hyperthyroidism.

This sequence originates from an adult man with Graves' hyperthyroidism. The chain has TRBV20-1 and TRBJ1-2; D perhaps matches TRBD1 (5 bases). Material for sequencing was peripheral blood or thyroid tissue (not recorded which). The CDR3 here is CSARDRGDANYGYTF. Here the CDR3 DNA reads TGCAGTGCTAGAGATCGGGGGGATGCTAACTATGGCTACACCTTC.